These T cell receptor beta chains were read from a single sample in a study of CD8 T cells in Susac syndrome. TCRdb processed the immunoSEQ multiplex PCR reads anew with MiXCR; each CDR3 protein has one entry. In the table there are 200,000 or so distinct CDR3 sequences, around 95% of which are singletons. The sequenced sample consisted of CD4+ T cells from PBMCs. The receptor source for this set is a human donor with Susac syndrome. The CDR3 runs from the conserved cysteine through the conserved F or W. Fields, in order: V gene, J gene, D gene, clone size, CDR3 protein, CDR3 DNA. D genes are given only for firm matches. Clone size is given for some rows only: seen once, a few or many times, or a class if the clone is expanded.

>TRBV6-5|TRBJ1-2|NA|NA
CASSYGGGQVEGYTF
TGTGCCAGCAGTTACGGTGGGGGGCAGGTTGAGGGCTACACCTTC
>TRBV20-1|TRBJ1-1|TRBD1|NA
CSARARGLNTEAFF
TGCAGTGCTAGAGCCAGGGGGCTCAACACTGAAGCTTTCTTT
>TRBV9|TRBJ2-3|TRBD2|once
CASSPTSGVVTDTQYF
TGTGCCAGCAGTCCGACTAGCGGGGTTGTCACAGATACGCAGTATTTT
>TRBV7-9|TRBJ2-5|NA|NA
CASSLGTAIRETQYF
TGTGCCAGCAGCTTAGGGACAGCAATTCGGGAGACCCAGTACTTC
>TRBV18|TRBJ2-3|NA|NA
CASSPLGFSDTQYF
TGTGCCAGCTCACCTCTCGGTTTTTCAGATACGCAGTATTTT
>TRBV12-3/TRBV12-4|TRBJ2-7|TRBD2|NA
CASSLSTSGGVYEQYF
TGTGCCAGCAGTTTGTCGACTAGCGGGGGAGTCTACGAGCAGTACTTC
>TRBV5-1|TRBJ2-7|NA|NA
CASSPIIRNEQYF
TGCGCCAGCAGCCCCATCATCAGGAACGAGCAGTACTTC
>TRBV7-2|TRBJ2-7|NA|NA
CASSFSRGGNEQYF
TGTGCCAGCAGCTTTTCACGCGGTGGGAACGAGCAGTACTTC
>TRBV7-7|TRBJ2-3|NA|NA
CASSLADGATDTQYF
TGTGCCAGCAGCTTAGCGGACGGGGCTACAGATACGCAGTATTTT
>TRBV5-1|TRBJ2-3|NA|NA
CASSTGALSTDTQYF
TGCGCCAGCTCTACGGGGGCCCTAAGCACAGATACGCAGTATTTT
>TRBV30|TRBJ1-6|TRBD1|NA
CAWRQGGASPLHF
TGTGCCTGGAGACAAGGGGGCGCCTCACCCCTCCACTTT
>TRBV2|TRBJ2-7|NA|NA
CASSELLEQYF
TGTGCCAGCAGTGAATTGTTAGAGCAGTACTTC
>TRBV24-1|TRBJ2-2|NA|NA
CATSPGGTPTGELFF
TGTGCCACCAGTCCCGGCGGGACCCCCACCGGGGAGCTGTTTTTT
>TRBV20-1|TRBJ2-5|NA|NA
CSARVEGRSETQYF
TGCAGTGCTAGAGTCGAGGGTAGATCGGAGACCCAGTACTTC
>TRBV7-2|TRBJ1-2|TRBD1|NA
CASSFQEGAGSTF
TGTGCCAGCAGCTTTCAAGAGGGGGCAGGTTCCACCTTC
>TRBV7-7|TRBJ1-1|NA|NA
CASSLTMATEAFF
TGTGCCAGCAGCCTAACTATGGCCACCGAAGCTTTCTTT
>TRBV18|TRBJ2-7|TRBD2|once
CASSHLSAGTSGEHF
TGTGCCAGCTCCCACCTCTCCGCCGGGACTAGCGGGGAACACTTC
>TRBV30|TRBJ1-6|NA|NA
CAWSGTHNSPLHF
TGTGCCTGGAGTGGTACCCATAATTCACCCCTCCACTTT
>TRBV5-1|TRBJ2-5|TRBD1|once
CASSFRGRYVETQYF
TGCGCCAGCAGCTTCAGGGGGCGCTACGTAGAGACCCAGTACTTC
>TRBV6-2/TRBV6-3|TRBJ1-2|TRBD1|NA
CASSYPDLQGAFPAYGYTF
TGTGCCAGCAGTTACCCTGATCTGCAGGGGGCCTTTCCTGCCTATGGCTACACCTTC
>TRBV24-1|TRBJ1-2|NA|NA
CATSDLAAWTAANYGYTF
TGTGCCACCAGTGATTTGGCGGCCTGGACAGCAGCTAACTATGGCTACACCTTC
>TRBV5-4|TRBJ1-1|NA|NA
CASSPKGGSNTEAFF
TGTGCCAGCAGCCCCAAGGGGGGATCGAACACTGAAGCTTTCTTT
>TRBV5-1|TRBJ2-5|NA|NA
CASSLGGDSYETQYF
TGCGCCAGCAGCTTGGGTGGAGACAGCTACGAGACCCAGTACTTC
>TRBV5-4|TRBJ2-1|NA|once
CASRMETGEQFF
TGTGCCAGCAGGATGGAGACCGGTGAGCAGTTCTTC
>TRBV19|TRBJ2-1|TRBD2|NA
CASSIGPGGLQFF
TGTGCCAGTAGTATAGGTCCGGGGGGTCTGCAGTTCTTC
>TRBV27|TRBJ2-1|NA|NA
CASSLWGINEQFF
TGTGCCAGCAGTCTTTGGGGTATCAATGAGCAGTTCTTC
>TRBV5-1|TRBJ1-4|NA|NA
CASSLGFDSRLFF
TGCGCCAGCAGCTTGGGGTTCGACTCAAGACTGTTTTTT
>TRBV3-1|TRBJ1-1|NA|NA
CASSLQARNTEAFF
TGTGCCAGCAGCCTTCAAGCGCGGAACACTGAAGCTTTCTTT
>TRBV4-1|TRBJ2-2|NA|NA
CASSQDMTAYSNTGELFF
TGCGCCAGCAGCCAGGACATGACAGCTTATTCGAACACCGGGGAGCTGTTTTTT
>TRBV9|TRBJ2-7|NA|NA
CASSVAQGSYEQYF
TGTGCCAGCAGCGTAGCTCAGGGTTCCTACGAGCAGTACTTC
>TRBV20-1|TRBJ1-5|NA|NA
CSVASGNNQPQHF
TGCAGTGTCGCAAGTGGTAACAATCAGCCCCAGCATTTT
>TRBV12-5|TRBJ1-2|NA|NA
CASGLDGRGGGYTF
TGTGCTAGTGGTTTGGATGGACGGGGAGGGGGCTACACCTTC
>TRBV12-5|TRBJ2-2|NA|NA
CASGLVGGAGELFF
TGTGCTAGTGGTTTGGTCGGAGGTGCCGGGGAGCTGTTTTTT
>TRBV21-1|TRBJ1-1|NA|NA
CASSKGLGWAFF
TGTGCCAGCAGCAAAGGGCTGGGGTGGGCTTTCTTT